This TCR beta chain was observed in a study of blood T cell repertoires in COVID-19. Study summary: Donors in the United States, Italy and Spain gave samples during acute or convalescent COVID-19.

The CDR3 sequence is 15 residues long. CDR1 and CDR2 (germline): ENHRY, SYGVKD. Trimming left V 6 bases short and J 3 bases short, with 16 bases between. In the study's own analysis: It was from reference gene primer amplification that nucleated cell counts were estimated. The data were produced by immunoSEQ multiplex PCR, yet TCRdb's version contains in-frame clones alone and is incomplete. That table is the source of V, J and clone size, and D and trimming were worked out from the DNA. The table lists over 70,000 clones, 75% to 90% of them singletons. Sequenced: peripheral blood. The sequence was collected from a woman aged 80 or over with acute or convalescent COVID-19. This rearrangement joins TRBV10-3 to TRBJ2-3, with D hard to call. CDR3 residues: CAISQMGPLTDTQYF. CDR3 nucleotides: TGTGCCATCAGCCAGATGGGCCCCCTTACAGATACGCAGTATTTT.